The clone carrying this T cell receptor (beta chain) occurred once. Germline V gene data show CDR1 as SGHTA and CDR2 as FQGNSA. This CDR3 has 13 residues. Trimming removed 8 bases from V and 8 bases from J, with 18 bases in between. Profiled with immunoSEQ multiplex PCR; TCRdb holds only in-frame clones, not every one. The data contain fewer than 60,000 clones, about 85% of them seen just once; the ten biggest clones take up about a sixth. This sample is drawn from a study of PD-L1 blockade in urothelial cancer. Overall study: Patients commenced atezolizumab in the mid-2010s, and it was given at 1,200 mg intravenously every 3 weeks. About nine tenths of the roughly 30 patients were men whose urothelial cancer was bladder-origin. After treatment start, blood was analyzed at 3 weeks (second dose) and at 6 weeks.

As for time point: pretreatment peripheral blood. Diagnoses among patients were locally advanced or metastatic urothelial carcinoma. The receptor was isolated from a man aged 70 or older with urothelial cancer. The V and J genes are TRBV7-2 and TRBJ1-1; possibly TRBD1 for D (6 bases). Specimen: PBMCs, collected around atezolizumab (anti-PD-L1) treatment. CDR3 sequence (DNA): TGTGCCAGCCGGCCGGGGGGGCCCAGGGAAGCTTTCTTT. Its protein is CASRPGGPREAFF.